The sample holds a few counts of the clone carrying this T cell receptor (beta chain). These data come from a study of regulatory T cells in long-lasting Graves disease. Construction of TCR beta libraries relied on iRepertoire HTBI primers and on Arm-PCR targeting CDR3 regions. TCRdb passed the multiplex PCR reads through MiXCR, listing each CDR3 protein once. The sample yields hundreds of thousands of distinct CDR3 sequences, about 14% seen once. V lost 1 base and J 7 bases, leaving 7 bases between the germline ends. The germline gives CDR1 LGHNT, CDR2 FRNRAP. The CDR3 has 12 amino acids. Sample time point: newly diagnosed GD, antithyroid drugs for less than 3 months. RNA isolated from PBMCs was used to make the TCR library.

The chain combines TRBV12-5 with TRBJ1-1, with a possible D match to TRBD1 (5 bases). This sequence was found in a female donor with Graves disease. The source material was peripheral blood mononuclear cells (PBMCs), sampled at new diagnosis, from a patient treated with antithyroid drugs. CDR3: CASGLGGGEAFF. CDR3 coding DNA: TGTGCTAGTGGTTTGGGGGGGGGTGAAGCTTTCTTT.